Listed here are 9 T cell receptor beta chains from one sample, sequenced in a study of blood T cells in healthy people across ages. A J-beta primer mix and a sample-barcoded 5' primer were used in a second PCR of about 7 to 12 cycles. TCRdb itself ran the 5' RACE reads through MiXCR, one entry per CDR3 protein. Among about 680,000 distinct CDR3 sequences listed, 45% to 50% were seen once. Sample: blood. These receptors were obtained from a woman aged 55-75 years in good health.

This clonotype has just a few counts. The chain employs TRBV20-1 and TRBJ2-5, with 9 nucleotides matching TRBD1. The closer fit of TRBJ2-7 to the DNA end suggests the J call may be wrong. This CDR3 region has 13 residues. CDR1 and CDR2 from the germline V gene are DFQATT and SNEGSKA (reference sequence). DNA of the CDR3: TGCAGTGCTGGAGGGACAGGGAATTACGAGCAGTACTTC. Translated: CSAGGTGNYEQYF.

The chain has TRBV29-1 and TRBJ1-1; D perhaps matches TRBD1 (5 bases). CDR1 and CDR2 from the germline V gene are SQVTM and ANQGSEA. The V and J ends lost 7 bases and 0 bases respectively, with 15 bases between them. The CDR3 consists of 14 residues. The CDR3: CSARSGGVNTEAFF. CDR3 bases: TGCAGCGCCCGTTCAGGAGGGGTGAACACTGAAGCTTTCTTT. Full variable domain (remainder filled in from reference TRBV29-1 and TRBJ1-1): SAVISQKPSRDICQRGTSLTIQCQVDSQVTMMFWYRQQPGQSLTLIATANQGSEATYESGFVIDKFPISRPNLTFSTLTVSNMSPEDSSIYLCSARSGGVNTEAFFGQGTRLTVV.

The chain joins TRBV20-1 to TRBJ2-1, with 14 positions matching TRBD2. V dropped 6 bases and J dropped 6; count of bases not matched to a gene: 10. The length of the CDR3 is 16 residues. Per germline, CDR1 DFQATT and CDR2 SNEGSKA (reference sequence). The CDR3 DNA reads TGCAGTGCCTCGGGACTAGCGGGAGATTTGCCCAATGAGCAGTTCTTC. This gives the protein CSASGLAGDLPNEQFF.

There are a few counts of this clonotype. This rearrangement joins TRBV28 to TRBJ2-7; D is unresolved. The CDR3 runs to 11 residues. From germline, CDR1 is MDHEN and CDR2 SYDVKM. Trimming removed 5 bases from V and 6 bases from J, with 8 bases in between. CDR3 sequence (DNA): TGTGCCAGCAGTCTGCAGCGCGAGCAGTACTTC. Protein product: CASSLQREQYF.

The genes are TRBV7-9 and TRBJ2-3; 8 bases line up with TRBD2. V lost 7 bases and J lost 2; bases outside the gene matches: 8. The germline V gene has CDR1 SEHNR and CDR2 FQNEAQ (reference sequence). There are 15 residues in the CDR3. CDR3 residues: CASTTAGVSTDTQYF. Written as DNA, the CDR3 is TGTGCCAGCACGACAGCGGGAGTTTCCACAGATACGCAGTATTTT. Full variable domain (outside the CDR3, taken from reference TRBV7-9 and TRBJ2-3): DTGVSQNPRHKITKRGQNVTFRCDPISEHNRLYWYRQTLGQGPEFLTYFQNEAQLEKSRLLSDRFSAERPKGSFSTLEIQRTEQGDSAMYLCASTTAGVSTDTQYFGPGTRLTVL.

This chain connects TRBV5-1 to TRBJ1-2; D is possibly TRBD1 (5 bases). The germline V gene encodes CDR1 SGHRS and CDR2 YFSETQ. The V end was cut by 4 bases, the J end by 8 bases, with 15 bases between. This CDR3 has 13 amino acids. The CDR3 spells CASSQTELGGYTF. Here the CDR3 DNA reads TGCGCCAGCAGCCAGACAGAACTTGGCGGCTACACCTTC.

The gene calls are TRBV25-1 and TRBJ1-5; D not resolved. CDR1 is MGHDK and CDR2 is SYGVNS in the germline V gene. Trimming took off 3 bases at V and 5 bases at J, with 11 bases between the two ends. The length of the CDR3 is 14 residues. CDR3 sequence reads: CASSEMSGDQPQHF. As DNA, the CDR3 is TGTGCCAGCAGTGAGATGAGCGGGGATCAGCCCCAGCATTTT.

V and J are TRBV7-3 and TRBJ2-2; D not certain. This CDR3 comprises 14 residues. V gave up 2 bases and J gave up 4 bases, with 8 bases separating them. Germline CDR1 SGHTA, CDR2 FQGTGA. The CDR3 loop reads CASSLQVGTGELFF. The CDR3 bases are TGTGCCAGCAGCTTACAAGTTGGCACCGGGGAGCTGTTTTTT.

A note on this clonotype: The junction does not match germline at one end; this may be a read error. The chain uses TRBV2 and TRBJ2-7; the match to TRBD1 covers 9 bases. The CDR3 has 14 residues. CDR1 and CDR2 from the germline V gene are SNHLY and FYNNEI. This CDR3 is CACSPGQGIYEQYF. The DNA for the CDR3 is TGTGCCTGCAGTCCAGGACAGGGGATCTACGAGCAGTACTTC.